Below, 28 T cell receptor beta chains from the same sample are listed, as sequenced in a study of blood T cell repertoires in COVID-19. Method: immunoSEQ multiplex PCR; TCRdb's copy keeps in-frame clones and lacks some. The data hold approximately 440,000 clones, with around 90% observed a single time. Sequenced: PBMCs or T cells enriched from blood (not recorded which). These receptors all stem from a woman between 18 and 30 years old who had recovered from COVID-19.

The chain employs TRBV7-8 and TRBJ1-2; D is uncertain. CDR1 is SGHVS and CDR2 is FQNEAQ in the germline V gene. This CDR3 has 15 residues. Trimming left V 1 base short and J 3 bases short, with 12 bases between. The CDR3 spells CASSLVPSRDYGYTF. The CDR3 nucleotides read TGTGCCAGCAGCTTAGTGCCTTCGCGAGACTATGGCTACACCTTC. Full variable domain (rest looked up from reference TRBV7-8 and TRBJ1-2): GAGVSQSPRYKVAKRGQDVALRCDPISGHVSLFWYQQALGQGPEFLTYFQNEAQLDKSGLPSDRFFAERPEGSVSTLKIQRTQQEDSAVYLCASSLVPSRDYGYTFGSGTRLTVV.

V is TRBV7-9 and J is TRBJ2-7; D remains unclear. V dropped 5 bases and J dropped 3 bases, with 8 bases sitting between them. The germline V gene encodes CDR1 SEHNR and CDR2 FQNEAQ (reference sequence). The CDR3 extends over 12 amino acids. CDR3 in amino acids: CASSPLLYEQYF. DNA for the CDR3: TGTGCCAGCAGCCCCCTTCTCTACGAGCAGTACTTC.

This sequence joins TRBV18 and TRBJ1-2, with D unclear. V shed 3 bases and J shed 3 bases, with 11 bases lying between them. The CDR3 is 14 residues long. Germline CDR1 and CDR2: KGHSH and LQKENI. The CDR3 loop is CASSPETLDYGYTF. The CDR3 DNA sequence: TGTGCCAGCTCACCGGAGACTTTGGACTATGGCTACACCTTC.

The chain joins TRBV30 to TRBJ1-2, with D possibly TRBD1 on 5 matching bases. The germline V gene encodes CDR1 GTSNPN and CDR2 SVGIG (reference sequence). V was cut by 5 bases and J by 6 bases, with 13 bases left in between. The CDR3 runs 12 residues. The CDR3 sequence is CAWSSGVHGYTF. CDR3 DNA: TGTGCCTGGTCTTCGGGGGTCCATGGCTACACCTTC.

The rearrangement uses TRBV5-1 and TRBJ1-4; 8 bases line up with TRBD1. Germline CDR1 reads SGHRS; CDR2 reads YFSETQ. The ends lost 1 base at V and 4 bases at J; junction bases unmatched: 6. This CDR3 region has 16 residues. CDR3 bases: TGCGCCAGCAGCTTGAGAATGGGACAGGTTAATGAAAAACTGTTTTTT. This sequence encodes CASSLRMGQVNEKLFF.

V usage is TRBV2 and J usage is TRBJ1-2; 7 bases are shared with TRBD1. CDR1 SNHLY and CDR2 FYNNEI come from the germline V gene. This CDR3 region has 14 residues. V trimming: 5 bases; J trimming: 2 bases; junction bases outside the gene matches: 5. CDR3 in amino acids: CASSKGQLNYGYTF. DNA of the CDR3: TGTGCCAGCAGTAAGGGACAGTTGAACTATGGCTACACCTTC.

The chain combines TRBV5-4 with TRBJ2-1; TRBD2 matches 7 bases. The CDR3 contains 12 residues. Germline CDR1 reads SGHNT; CDR2 reads YYREEE (reference sequence). With 3 bases clipped from V and 6 bases from J, the junction kept 0 bases outside the gene matches. This CDR3 is CASSSGGNEQFF. In DNA, the CDR3 is TGTGCCAGCAGCTCGGGGGGCAATGAGCAGTTCTTC.

The chain links TRBV7-2 to TRBJ1-6; D is perhaps TRBD1 (5 bases). Germline CDR1 SGHTA, CDR2 FQGNSA. The length of the CDR3 is 16 residues. V was clipped by 5 bases and J by 8 bases, with 19 bases between them. CDR3 protein: CASSPETADIYSPLHF. CDR3 bases: TGTGCCAGCAGCCCGGAGACAGCCGACATATATTCACCCCTCCACTTT. The full variable domain, in which reference TRBV7-2 and TRBJ1-6 provide the parts outside the CDR3, is GAGVSQSPSNKVTEKGKDVELRCDPISGHTALYWYRQSLGQGLEFLIYFQGNSAPDKSGLPSDRFSAERTGGSVSTLTIQRTQQEDSAVYLCASSPETADIYSPLHFGNGTRLTVT.

The chain links TRBV9 to TRBJ2-1; 8 positions agree with TRBD2. J was trimmed by 6 bases and V by 4 bases; bases with no gene match: 15. This CDR3 is 17 amino acids long. Germline V CDR1 and CDR2: SGDLS, YYNGEE. The CDR3 loop reads CASSFRPGERGINEQFF. DNA for the CDR3: TGTGCCAGCAGCTTCCGACCCGGGGAGCGGGGGATCAATGAGCAGTTCTTC.

The chain combines TRBV19 with TRBJ1-1; D may be TRBD1 (6 bases). In germline, CDR1 is LNHDA, CDR2 SQIVND (reference sequence). The length of the CDR3 is 16 residues. The V and J ends lost 6 bases and 0 bases respectively, with 17 bases between them. The CDR3 is CASRLTGSLMNTEAFF. DNA of the CDR3: TGTGCCAGTAGATTGACAGGTTCATTGATGAACACTGAAGCTTTCTTT.

V usage is TRBV19 and J usage is TRBJ1-6; D unresolved. The germline V and J ends were trimmed by 4 bases and 3 bases, with 7 bases remaining between them. CDR1 and CDR2 from the germline V gene are LNHDA and SQIVND (reference sequence). This CDR3 has 14 amino acids. The CDR3 loop reads CASSTGLYNSPLHF. The CDR3 nucleotides read TGTGCCAGTAGTACAGGTCTCTATAATTCACCCCTCCACTTT.

The chain combines TRBV6-5 with TRBJ1-5, with TRBD1 as a possible D gene (5 bases). The V end lost 6 bases, the J end lost 4 bases, and 16 bases lay between the germline ends. The length of the CDR3 is 15 residues. Germline V lookup: CDR1 MNHEY, CDR2 SVGAGI. CDR3 in DNA: TGTGCCAGCAGCCGCGGGGGAGGACGAAATCAGCCCCAGCATTTT. Amino acid sequence: CASSRGGGRNQPQHF.

The V call is TRBV5-1, the J call TRBJ2-5, with D perhaps TRBD2 (5 bases). This CDR3 contains 18 residues. Germline V gene data show CDR1 as SGHRS and CDR2 as YFSETQ. The V gene lost 1 base and the J gene lost 2 bases, with 21 bases spanning the gap. The CDR3 DNA follows: TGCGCCAGCAGCTTGAATATTTTGGCAGGAGGTACTCAAGAGACCCAGTACTTC. Translating gives CASSLNILAGGTQETQYF.

This chain links TRBV12-3 or TRBV12-4 with TRBJ2-7; D is uncertain. With 5 bases removed from V and 1 base from J, the gap between germline ends came to 6 bases. This CDR3 contains 12 residues. The CDR3 spells CASSVTSYEQYF. CDR3 nucleotides: TGTGCCAGCAGTGTGACATCCTACGAGCAGTACTTC.

This chain links TRBV18 with TRBJ1-4; 9 bases fit TRBD1. This CDR3 spans 14 amino acids. After removal of 6 bases from V and 6 bases from J, the junction contained 5 bases not matched to a gene. CDR1 and CDR2 from the germline V gene are KGHSH and LQKENI. The CDR3 DNA follows: TGTGCCAGCTCCCTAGACAGGGGGTATGAAAAACTGTTTTTT. The encoded protein is CASSLDRGYEKLFF.

V gene TRBV28 combines with J gene TRBJ2-7; tentatively, D is TRBD1 (6 bases). This CDR3 has 12 residues. Germline V gene sequence: CDR1 MDHEN, CDR2 SYDVKM. The V and J ends lost 10 bases and 9 bases respectively, with 19 bases between them. CDR3 coding DNA: TGTGCCACCCCTGGGTGGGGGCGACGGCAGTACTTC. It yields the protein CATPGWGRRQYF.

This sequence joins TRBV29-1 and TRBJ1-2, with 11 bases aligning to TRBD1. CDR1 is SQVTM and CDR2 is ANQGSEA in the germline V gene. There are 12 residues in the CDR3. J lost 6 bases, V lost 3 bases, and 0 bases had no gene match. The CDR3 reads CSVEGQGDGYTF. CDR3 bases: TGCAGCGTTGAGGGACAGGGGGATGGCTACACCTTC. The variable domain in full, completed from reference TRBV29-1 and TRBJ1-2, reads SAVISQKPSRDICQRGTSLTIQCQVDSQVTMMFWYRQQPGQSLTLIATANQGSEATYESGFVIDKFPISRPNLTFSTLTVSNMSPEDSSIYLCSVEGQGDGYTFGSGTRLTVV.

The count of this clone is one. CDR3 sequence (DNA): TGTGCCAGCAGCTTGCGGAGGGGCTCAGGCCGCCATGAGGAGACCCAGTACTTC. This codes for CASSLRRGSGRHEETQYF. V is TRBV5-6 and J is TRBJ2-5; maybe TRBD2 (6 bases). Trimming left V 1 base short and J 5 bases short, with 24 bases between. CDR1 is SGHDT, CDR2 YYEEEE, per germline. This CDR3 has 18 amino acids.

The V gene is TRBV6-5, the J gene TRBJ2-1; TRBD1 matches at 8 bases. The ends lost 8 bases at V and 10 bases at J; junction bases unmatched: 7. This CDR3 contains 12 residues. CDR1 MNHEY and CDR2 SVGAGI come from the germline V gene. CDR3 coding DNA: TGTGCCAGCGCTGGACAGGGATGGGAGCAGTTCTTC. The encoded protein is CASAGQGWEQFF.

The chain has TRBV28 and TRBJ1-3; 7 bases fit TRBD1. From germline, CDR1 is MDHEN and CDR2 SYDVKM. V shed 5 bases and J 0 bases; nucleotides not matched to a gene: 4. The CDR3 consists of 15 residues. The CDR3 protein is CASSNRGASGNTIYF. The CDR3 region has the DNA TGTGCCAGCAGTAACAGGGGTGCCTCTGGAAACACCATATATTTT.

This clone was seen at least ten times. The CDR3 DNA reads as TGTGCCAGCGGGACAGGGGGCCCCCTTAGCGAGACCCAGTACTTC. Its translation is CASGTGGPLSETQYF. The rearrangement links TRBV3-1 (or the pseudogene TRBV3-2) to TRBJ2-5; 12 bases match TRBD1. Trimming removed 8 bases from V and 5 bases from J; junction bases left unmatched: 9. Germline CDR1 is LGHDT and CDR2 is YNNKEL (reference sequence). CDR3 size: 15 residues.

The J gene is TRBJ1-5, the V gene TRBV6-5, with a possible D match to TRBD1 (5 bases). Germline CDR1 reads MNHEY; CDR2 reads SVGAGI. The germline V and J ends were trimmed by 0 bases and 5 bases, with 5 bases remaining between them. The length of the CDR3 is 13 residues. CDR3 bases: TGTGCCAGCAGTTACTCGACAGATCAGCCCCAGCATTTT. The encoded protein is CASSYSTDQPQHF.

The chain joins TRBV6-6 to TRBJ2-5; the match to TRBD2 covers 9 bases. Germline CDR1 and CDR2: MNHNY and SVGAGI (reference sequence). The CDR3 totals 17 residues. V shed 5 bases and J 4 bases; nucleotides not matched to a gene: 14. For the CDR3, the DNA is TGTGCCAGCAGTCGCGCGACCTTAGCGGGGGAGTCAGAGACCCAGTACTTC. Translation gives CASSRATLAGESETQYF.

The rearrangement joins TRBV6-2 or TRBV6-3 to TRBJ2-2; D call uncertain. This CDR3 is 14 amino acids long. The V gene lost 0 bases and the J gene lost 4 bases, with 6 bases spanning the gap. CDR1 MNHEY and CDR2 SVGEGT come from the germline V gene. CDR3 sequence (DNA): TGTGCCAGCAGTTACTCGATAGCCACCGGGGAGCTGTTTTTT. This translates into CASSYSIATGELFF.

This chain uses TRBV5-1 with TRBJ2-1, with TRBD2 identical over 14 bases. The CDR3 runs 15 residues. Germline V CDR1 and CDR2: SGHRS, YFSETQ. V lost 4 bases, J lost 10 bases, and 7 bases stayed unmatched. This CDR3 reads CASSTGLAGGNEQFF. CDR3 sequence (DNA): TGCGCCAGCAGCACCGGACTAGCGGGGGGCAACGAGCAGTTCTTC.

The chain joins TRBV10-1 to TRBJ2-5, with D possibly being TRBD1 (5 bases). V was cut by 0 bases and J by 5 bases, with 10 bases left in between. This CDR3 has 14 amino acids. The germline V gene has CDR1 WNHNN and CDR2 SYGVQD (reference sequence). In nucleotides, the CDR3 is TGCGCCAGCAGTGAGTCGGGGCTTGCGGAGACCCAGTACTTC. Translation gives CASSESGLAETQYF.

The chain combines TRBV13 with TRBJ1-1; D is unresolved. Germline-derived CDR1 and CDR2 are PRHDT and FYEKMQ (reference sequence). V dropped 5 bases and J dropped 1 base, with 11 bases sitting between them. There are 14 residues in the CDR3. The CDR3 loop reads CASSPLAANTEAFF. The CDR3 region has the DNA TGTGCCAGCAGCCCCCTAGCGGCGAACACTGAAGCTTTCTTT. Drawing the rest from reference TRBV13 and TRBJ1-1, the complete variable domain is AAGVIQSPRHLIKEKRETATLKCYPIPRHDTVYWYQQGPGQDPQFLISFYEKMQSDKGSIPDRFSAQQFSDYHSELNMSSLELGDSALYFCASSPLAANTEAFFGQGTRLTVV.

Here the CDR3 DNA reads TGTGCCAGCAGCCCATCCAGTGCAGGGGCGGGTGGCTACACCTTC. The encoded protein is CASSPSSAGAGGYTF. This sequence joins TRBV7-9 and TRBJ1-2; maybe TRBD1 (6 bases). CDR1 SEHNR and CDR2 FQNEAQ come from the germline V gene (reference sequence). V was clipped by 5 bases and J by 7 bases, with 20 bases between them. The CDR3 consists of 15 residues.